The present entry profiles one TCR beta chain with its context. Its antigen is currently unknown. Trimming at V came to 8 bases and at J to 5 bases, leaving 5 bases not matched to a gene. The CDR3 has 12 residues. The germline CDR1 and CDR2 sequences are WSHSY and SAAADI. Clones were sequenced by immunoSEQ multiplex PCR, and TCRdb holds only the in-frame ones, with some missing. The sample gives about 360,000 clones, about nine tenths of which show up once; under 0.95% is in the top ten. This sample stems from a study of cytomegalovirus exposure and HLA in healthy donors. Study-level background: A subsequent analysis stated that the 120 or so validation repertoires were run on the same platform as the approximately 660 first-cohort repertoires. Study findings and constraints: Reportedly, diagnosis of cytomegalovirus status by the classifier showed high specificity and sensitivity.

The sample comprised PBMCs. This TCR derives from a woman aged 18-29 years in good health and CMV-seronegative. The chain employs TRBV10-2 and TRBJ2-5; 7 bases map to TRBD2. The CDR3 DNA reads TGCGCCAGCCTGGGGGAGGGGGAGACCCAGTACTTC. It codes for CASLGEGETQYF.